The clone carrying this T cell receptor beta chain was seen once. The data were taken from a study of cytomegalovirus exposure and HLA in healthy donors. TCRdb's table, derived via immunoSEQ multiplex PCR, lists solely in-frame clones and lacks some. Of around 170,000 clones in the sample, 88% were seen once. CDR1 is SGHKS and CDR2 is YYEKEE in the germline V gene (reference sequence). This CDR3 has 15 residues. With 4 bases clipped from V and 8 bases from J, the junction kept 7 bases outside the gene matches. The specimen sequenced was PBMCs. This receptor was taken from a man in his late teens or twenties in good health and CMV-seronegative. This chain connects TRBV5-5 to TRBJ2-1, with 12 bases aligning to TRBD2. CDR3 sequence: CASSKTSGSHDEQFF. The CDR3 DNA is TGTGCCAGCAGCAAGACTAGCGGGAGTCACGATGAGCAGTTCTTC.